The present entry profiles one TCR beta chain with its context. Its cognate antigen is unknown. Generated by immunoSEQ multiplex PCR, the TCRdb table keeps only in-frame clones and is missing some. This table has tens of thousands of clones, approximately 91% appearing once. Healthy donors had no documented immune events, such as infections, while sampled. This sample is drawn from a study of identifying expanded T cells in peripheral blood. Study results and caveats: About 1.2 clones differed between technical replicates, versus approximately 17 and 20 over time. Across healthy donors, higher total template counts meant significantly greater roughly two-week count variance.

Sequenced: blood. The clonotype originates from a person aged 18-70 years in good health.

The CDR3 reads CASSVGQGTETQYF. The CDR3 bases are TGTGCCAGCAGCGTAGGACAGGGAACAGAGACCCAGTACTTC. The gene calls are TRBV9 and TRBJ2-5, with 7 bases lining up with TRBD1. Germline trimming cut 0 bases from V and 4 bases from J; bases unmatched to any gene: 3. Germline-derived CDR1 and CDR2 are SGDLS and YYNGEE. CDR3 length: 14 amino acids.